This T cell receptor beta chain was obtained from a study of regulatory T cells in long-lasting Graves disease. The study's findings and limits: Favored usage of TRBV28, TRBJ1-2 and TRBJ2-5 was recorded in persistent disease.

CDR3 length: 16 amino acids. Germline V gene sequence: CDR1 SGHTA, CDR2 FQGNSA. Trimming left V 2 bases short and J 4 bases short, with 15 bases between. Arm-PCR with iRepertoire HTBI primers amplified the CDR3 regions for these TCR beta libraries. In TCRdb, the multiplex PCR reads were re-called with MiXCR into one record per CDR3 protein. This table has roughly 360,000 distinct CDR3 sequences, 12% appearing once. Time point reported: newly diagnosed GD, antithyroid drugs for less than 3 months. There was RNA extracted from PBMCs, and the TCR library was made from it. EDTA tubes collected around 10 milliliters of peripheral blood. This clonotype was recorded at least ten times. What it binds is unknown. This sample was also put to use in a study of T cells in Graves' hyperthyroidism and ophthalmopathy.

The TCR was taken from a woman under 30 with Graves disease. The chain employs TRBV7-2 and TRBJ2-1; no reliable D call. The material was peripheral blood mononuclear cells (PBMCs), obtained at new diagnosis, from a patient treated with antithyroid drugs. The CDR3 region has the DNA TGTGCCAGCAGCTTAAGTAGGTCTCCCCTATACAATGAGCAGTTCTTC. Its protein product is CASSLSRSPLYNEQFF.